This TCR beta chain was observed in a study of identical twins. TCRdb processed the 5' RACE reads anew with MiXCR; each CDR3 protein has one entry. The sample has under 300,000 distinct CDR3 sequences; approximately 12% are singletons. Study-wide points: An excess of low generation probability was shown by twin-shared out-of-frame alpha sequences. Within cord blood, abundant beta clonotypes carried fewer insertions, but memory repertoires showed no such trend. Cross-sectional statistics, not tracking of the same donors, supported the conclusions.

This clonotype has a handful of counts. Its antigen is still unknown. V lost 4 bases to trimming and J lost 4 bases, with 8 bases between them. The CDR3 is 13 amino acids. In germline, CDR1 is SGHVS, CDR2 FNYEAQ. Separately, the same data were catalogued under a study of yellow fever vaccine responses in identical twins. That investigation notes: Twins reportedly mounted vaccine T cell responses that seemed partly convergent, partly personalized.

This clonotype was obtained from a woman aged 18-29 years in good health. What was sequenced was memory (CD45RO+) T cells sorted from blood. This chain links TRBV7-6 with TRBJ2-1, with D tentatively TRBD1 (6 bases). CDR3 DNA sequence: TGTGCCAGCAGCTGGACAGCGTACAATGAGCAGTTCTTC. Protein: CASSWTAYNEQFF.